Sequencing of this T cell receptor beta chain was carried out in a study of cytomegalovirus exposure and HLA in healthy donors. CDR1 and CDR2 (germline): SGHAT, FQNNGV. The length of the CDR3 is 15 residues. V shed 5 bases and J shed 6 bases, with 18 bases lying between them. 60 Vbeta and 13 Jbeta primers were used in PCR. The assay was immunoSEQ multiplex PCR, and TCRdb's table has in-frame clones only and misses some. This sample has 150,000 to 170,000 clones, with roughly 80% found just once. This clonotype was sampled from a man younger than 45 in good health and CMV-seropositive. The chain couples TRBV11-2 to TRBJ2-3, with D perhaps TRBD1 (7 bases). Specimen: PBMCs. CDR3 sequence: CASSLVQGRSDTQYF. As DNA, the CDR3 is TGTGCCAGCAGCCTCGTACAGGGGAGGTCCGATACGCAGTATTTT.